This T cell receptor beta chain came from a study of cytomegalovirus exposure and HLA in healthy donors. With respect to this clone: Its antigen is still unknown.

Germline-derived CDR1 and CDR2 are MNHEY and SVGAGI. The ends were cut back, 8 bases at V and 6 bases at J, with 19 bases in the middle. The CDR3 sequence is 14 residues long. The study ran its PCR with 60 Vbeta and 13 Jbeta primers. Assay used: immunoSEQ multiplex PCR; TCRdb lists only in-frame clones, some missing. The profile shows about 130,000 clones, 74% of them singletons. Study-level findings and limits: Later on, an analysis found that several of the most significant clusters appeared to be linked to common viral pathogens, which included parvovirus B19.

The chain has TRBV6-5 and TRBJ1-2, with D unresolved. The sequence was collected from a woman in her 50s in good health and CMV-seropositive. The sequenced sample was PBMCs. The CDR3 here is CASAINSGKDGYTF. The CDR3 coding sequence is TGTGCCAGCGCCATTAATTCGGGAAAGGATGGCTACACCTTC.